The 21 T cell receptor beta chains below come from one sample, sequenced in a study of cytomegalovirus exposure and HLA in healthy donors. Data came from immunoSEQ multiplex PCR; TCRdb stores just in-frame clones and leaves some out. The sample consists of approximately 200,000 clones, approximately 80% of them appearing once. The specimen sequenced was PBMCs. The receptor set was obtained from a woman aged 25 to 45 in good health and CMV-seropositive.

The chain has TRBV5-1 and TRBJ2-1; D remains ambiguous. Germline V gene lookup returns CDR1 SGHRS and CDR2 YFSETQ. V was trimmed by 3 bases and J by 5 bases, leaving 15 bases between them. CDR3 length equals 15 residues. CDR3 bases: TGCGCCAGCAGCTCGGATTCGGGTTTCAACAATGAGCAGTTCTTC. Translated: CASSSDSGFNNEQFF.

V is TRBV5-6 and J is TRBJ2-7, with 8 bases that match TRBD2. The CDR3 sequence is 14 residues long. Germline CDR1 reads SGHDT; CDR2 reads YYEEEE. V lost 3 bases, J lost 7 bases, and 9 bases stayed unmatched. In DNA form, the CDR3 reads TGTGCCAGCAGCTCCCTAGCGGGCGTTAAAGAGCAGTACTTC. Translation gives CASSSLAGVKEQYF.

The V gene is TRBV6-5, the J gene TRBJ2-1; no reliable D call. Germline CDR1 is MNHEY and CDR2 is SVGAGI. Deletions cut 2 bases from V and 8 bases from J, with 13 bases between. The CDR3 contains 14 residues. The CDR3 loop is CASSYRRSEDEQFF. In DNA form, the CDR3 reads TGTGCCAGCAGTTACCGTCGGTCTGAAGATGAGCAGTTCTTC.

J is TRBJ1-2 and V is TRBV29-1; TRBD1 matches at 7 bases. The CDR3 has 14 amino acids. CDR1 is SQVTM and CDR2 is ANQGSEA in the germline V gene. The V segment lost 1 base and the J segment 5 bases; nucleotides outside the gene matches: 7. Here the CDR3 reads CSVEVRGREYGYTF. The CDR3, as DNA: TGCAGCGTTGAAGTGAGGGGGCGTGAATATGGCTACACCTTC.

This chain links TRBV5-1 with TRBJ1-2; 10 nucleotides match TRBD1. V gave up 3 bases and J gave up 4 bases; unmatched junction bases: 6. The germline V gene encodes CDR1 SGHRS and CDR2 YFSETQ. This CDR3 contains 15 residues. The CDR3 DNA reads as TGCGCCAGCAGCTCCGGGACAGGGGATATCTATGGCTACACCTTC. Encoded protein: CASSSGTGDIYGYTF.

The CDR3 loop reads CASVKNRESYEQYF. The CDR3 DNA reads as TGTGCCAGCGTAAAAAATCGGGAGTCCTACGAGCAGTACTTC. The chain joins TRBV2 to TRBJ2-7, with D possibly TRBD2 on 6 matching bases. The CDR3 length is 14 residues. The V end was cut by 8 bases, the J end by 1 base, with 15 bases between. Germline-derived CDR1 and CDR2 are SNHLY and FYNNEI. Full variable domain (rest looked up from reference TRBV2 and TRBJ2-7): EPEVTQTPSHQVTQMGQEVILRCVPISNHLYFYWYRQILGQKVEFLVSFYNNEISEKSEIFDDQFSVERPDGSNFTLKIRSTKLEDSAMYFCASVKNRESYEQYFGPGTRLTVT.

The chain uses TRBV30 and TRBJ2-7; D uncertain. The V end was cut by 5 bases, the J end by 2 bases, with 7 bases between. This CDR3 spans 11 amino acids. Per the germline V gene, CDR1 is GTSNPN and CDR2 is SVGIG (reference sequence). The CDR3 bases are TGTGCCTGGGGAGCAACCTACGAGCAGTACTTC. Translating it yields CAWGATYEQYF. Supplemented by reference TRBV30 and TRBJ2-7, the full variable domain reads SQTIHQWPATLVQPVGSPLSLECTVEGTSNPNLYWYRQAAGRGLQLLFYSVGIGQISSEVPQNLSASRPQDRQFILSSKKLLLSDSGFYLCAWGATYEQYFGPGTRLTVT.

Of note for this clone: One end of the junction does not line up with germline, which may come from a read error. The rearrangement links TRBV7-7 to TRBJ2-7; no firm D call. Per germline, CDR1 SSHAT and CDR2 FNYEAQ (reference sequence). This CDR3 spans 13 amino acids. The CDR3 loop reads CASSPDLGYEQYF. DNA for the CDR3: TGTGCTAGCAGCCCCGATCTCGGCTACGAGCAGTACTTC.

In its sample, this clone was seen a few times. This chain connects TRBV6-5 to TRBJ2-3, with D hard to call. V gave up 10 bases and J gave up 5 bases, with 16 bases separating them. The CDR3 runs 13 residues. Germline CDR1 and CDR2: MNHEY and SVGAGI. CDR3 in amino acids: CATRRSGGDTQYF. The DNA of the CDR3 is TGTGCCACCCGTCGCTCCGGCGGAGATACGCAGTATTTT.

The chain carries TRBV2 and TRBJ1-2; the D is unclear. The CDR3 covers 14 residues. Germline lookup yields CDR1 SNHLY and CDR2 FYNNEI. The V gene lost 7 bases and the J gene lost 4 bases, with 16 bases spanning the gap. CDR3 sequence: CASTITTSRYGYTF. Written as DNA, the CDR3 is TGTGCCAGCACTATAACGACAAGTCGCTATGGCTACACCTTC.

The J gene is TRBJ2-7, the V gene TRBV27, with TRBD2 identical over 14 bases. Germline trimming cut 4 bases from V and 0 bases from J; bases unmatched to any gene: 11. The CDR3 length is 19 residues. The V gene's germline CDR1 is MNHEY and CDR2 SMNVEV (reference sequence). The CDR3 region has the DNA TGTGCCAGCAGTTCCCGGGGACTAGCGGGAGTGATATTCTCCTACGAGCAGTACTTC. It encodes CASSSRGLAGVIFSYEQYF.

This clone occurred once. The rearrangement joins TRBV30 to TRBJ2-1, with 7 nucleotides matching TRBD2. V trimming: 8 bases; J trimming: 9 bases; junction bases outside the gene matches: 16. The germline CDR1 and CDR2 sequences are GTSNPN and SVGIG (reference sequence). The CDR3 extends over 14 amino acids. CDR3: CAQYRDYPSGEQFF. CDR3 coding DNA: TGTGCCCAATACCGGGACTACCCCTCGGGTGAGCAGTTCTTC.

The chain couples TRBV7-3 to TRBJ2-7, with TRBD2 identical over 8 bases. The junction had 1 base not matched to a gene; V was cut back by 2 bases and J by 1 base. The CDR3 is 14 amino acids. Germline assignment: CDR1 SGHTA and CDR2 FQGTGA. DNA of the CDR3: TGTGCCAGCAGCTTATCTAGCGGGTCCTACGAGCAGTACTTC. Translation gives CASSLSSGSYEQYF.

The chain joins TRBV19 to TRBJ2-1; 10 bases map to TRBD2. CDR1 is LNHDA, CDR2 SQIVND, per germline (reference sequence). V lost 4 bases and J lost 7; bases outside the gene matches: 10. This CDR3 has 16 amino acids. Written as DNA, the CDR3 is TGTGCCAGTAGTAAACAACTAGCGGGACCTACAAATGAGCAGTTCTTC. As protein: CASSKQLAGPTNEQFF.

This chain links TRBV7-6 with TRBJ2-7; 11 nucleotides line up with TRBD2. This CDR3 comprises 15 residues. With V trimmed by 4 bases and J by 1 base, 3 bases remained unmatched. Germline V CDR1 and CDR2: SGHVS, FNYEAQ. The CDR3 loop is CASSYLAGGSYEQYF. The CDR3 nucleotides read TGTGCCAGCAGCTACCTAGCGGGAGGTTCCTACGAGCAGTACTTC.

This chain connects TRBV27 to TRBJ1-5; D ambiguous. This CDR3 contains 13 residues. Germline V lookup: CDR1 MNHEY, CDR2 SMNVEV (reference sequence). V gave up 6 bases and J gave up 3 bases, with 9 bases separating them. This chain's CDR3 is CASRGRDNQPQHF. The CDR3 nucleotides read TGTGCCAGCAGGGGGAGGGACAATCAGCCCCAGCATTTT.

The chain employs TRBV5-6 and TRBJ2-3; D remains ambiguous. CDR3 length equals 13 residues. Germline V gives CDR1 SGHDT, CDR2 YYEEEE. Trimming removed 0 bases at V and 0 bases at J, with 2 bases between. The CDR3 sequence: CASSLASTDTQYF. For the CDR3, the DNA is TGTGCCAGCAGCTTGGCTAGCACAGATACGCAGTATTTT.

The CDR3: CASSTTAPYEQYF. Here the CDR3 DNA reads TGTGCCAGCAGCACGACAGCCCCCTACGAGCAGTACTTC. The chain has TRBV5-4 and TRBJ2-7; D is possibly TRBD1 (5 bases). Germline values: CDR1 SGHNT, CDR2 YYREEE (reference sequence). This CDR3 spans 13 amino acids. Trimming stripped 4 bases from V and 2 bases from J, with 10 bases between.

This clone was seen only a few times. This sequence joins TRBV5-1 and TRBJ1-5, with D uncertain. Germline CDR1 SGHRS, CDR2 YFSETQ. The germline V and J ends were trimmed by 0 bases and 4 bases, with 14 bases remaining between them. CDR3 length equals 16 residues. CDR3 nucleotides: TGCGCCAGCAGCTTGGAGGCGGGCTCCGGGAATCAGCCCCAGCATTTT. It specifies CASSLEAGSGNQPQHF.

The rearrangement links TRBV2 to TRBJ1-4; 9 nucleotides align to TRBD1. Germline V lookup: CDR1 SNHLY, CDR2 FYNNEI. V was pared by 10 bases and J by 4 bases, with 7 bases of the junction left unmatched. CDR3 length: 14 residues. The CDR3 nucleotides are TGTGCCAACCGCAGGGACAGGGATAATGAAAAACTGTTTTTT. Translating gives CANRRDRDNEKLFF. Full variable domain (remainder filled in from reference TRBV2 and TRBJ1-4): EPEVTQTPSHQVTQMGQEVILRCVPISNHLYFYWYRQILGQKVEFLVSFYNNEISEKSEIFDDQFSVERPDGSNFTLKIRSTKLEDSAMYFCANRRDRDNEKLFFGSGTQLSVL.

The rearrangement joins TRBV28 to TRBJ2-2; D is perhaps TRBD2 (5 bases). V gave up 5 bases and J gave up 4 bases, with 14 bases separating them. Germline V CDR1 and CDR2: MDHEN, SYDVKM. CDR3 size: 15 residues. The CDR3 loop is CASSPPTTSTGELFF. The CDR3 nucleotides read TGTGCCAGCAGTCCGCCGACCACTAGCACCGGGGAGCTGTTTTTT.